What follows is one T cell receptor beta chain and its context. No antigen is known for it. This specimen comes from a study of immune cell composition in non-small cell lung cancer. Study summary: Most cases were lung adenocarcinoma or squamous cell carcinoma.

Study-level points and caveats: Tumour TCR-beta clonality showed no significant link to smoking pack-years. Tumour-reactive clones were not shown to match dominant in vivo tumour clones.

Normal lung sampling was at least 3 cm from the tumour, as distant as possible. The method was immunoSEQ multiplex PCR; TCRdb's version includes in-frame clones alone and lacks a portion of them. The data contain about 2,500 clones, roughly four fifths of them singletons. The receptor's source is a human donor with non-small cell lung cancer. The sequencing sample was made of non-adjacent lung tissue.

CDR3 sequence (DNA): TGTGCCAGCAGTGAAGCCCGGGGGATGAGCCAAGAGACCCAGTACTTC. The encoded protein is CASSEARGMSQETQYF. This chain connects TRBV6-1 to TRBJ2-5; possible D gene TRBD2, 6 bases. The germline V gene encodes CDR1 MNHNS and CDR2 SASEGT. This CDR3 region has 16 residues. The germline V and J ends were trimmed by 0 bases and 1 base, with 12 bases remaining between them.